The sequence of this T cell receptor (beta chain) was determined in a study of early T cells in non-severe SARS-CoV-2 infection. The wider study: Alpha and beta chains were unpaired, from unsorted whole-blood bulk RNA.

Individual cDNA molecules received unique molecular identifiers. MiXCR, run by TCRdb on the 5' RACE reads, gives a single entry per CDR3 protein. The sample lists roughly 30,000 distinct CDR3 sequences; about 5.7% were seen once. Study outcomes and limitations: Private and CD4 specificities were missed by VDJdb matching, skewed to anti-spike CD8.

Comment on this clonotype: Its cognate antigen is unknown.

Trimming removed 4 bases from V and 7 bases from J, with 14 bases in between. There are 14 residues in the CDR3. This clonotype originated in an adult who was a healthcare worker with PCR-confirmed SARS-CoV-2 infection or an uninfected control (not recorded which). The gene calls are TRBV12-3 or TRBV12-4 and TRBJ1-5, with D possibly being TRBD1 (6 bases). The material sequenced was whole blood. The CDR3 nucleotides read TGTGCCAGCAGTTATACGGGGGGCGGCCAGCCCCAGCATTTT. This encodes CASSYTGGGQPQHF.